These T cell receptor beta chains were read from a single sample in a study of blood T cell repertoires in COVID-19. Profiled with immunoSEQ multiplex PCR; TCRdb holds only in-frame clones, not every one. The profile covers over 55,000 clones, with over 70% appearing a single time and 8.3% taken by the ten largest. Sequencing was performed on peripheral blood. These receptors were obtained from a man aged 50 or older with active COVID-19. CDR3s include the opening cysteine and the closing phenylalanine or tryptophan. Fields, in order: J gene, V gene, clone size, D gene, CDR3 protein, CDR3 DNA. D genes are given only for firm matches. Clone size is stated in some rows and not others, as once, few, many or a class when expanded.

j_gene: TRBJ1-2
v_gene: TRBV19
abundance: .
d_gene: .
CDR3aa: CASRPVGGTGGYTF
CDR3nt: TGTGCCAGTAGACCTGTCGGGGGGACCGGTGGCTACACCTTC

j_gene: TRBJ2-7
v_gene: TRBV9
abundance: .
d_gene: .
CDR3aa: CASSSLLVDEQYF
CDR3nt: TGTGCCAGCAGTTCCCTGTTAGTGGACGAGCAGTACTTC

j_gene: TRBJ2-3
v_gene: TRBV30
abundance: .
d_gene: .
CDR3aa: CAWSKTATSTDTQYF
CDR3nt: TGTGCCTGGAGTAAAACAGCAACTAGCACAGATACGCAGTATTTT

j_gene: TRBJ2-7
v_gene: TRBV28
abundance: .
d_gene: .
CDR3aa: CASSLLRKEQYF
CDR3nt: TGTGCCAGCAGTTTATTGCGGAAGGAGCAGTACTTC

j_gene: TRBJ2-7
v_gene: TRBV30
abundance: .
d_gene: TRBD1
CDR3aa: CAWSTTWDRQGYEQYF
CDR3nt: TGTGCCTGGAGTACCACCTGGGACAGGCAGGGCTACGAGCAGTACTTC

j_gene: TRBJ1-2
v_gene: TRBV28
abundance: .
d_gene: .
CDR3aa: CASSVEGTNYGYTF
CDR3nt: TGTGCCAGCAGTGTGGAGGGAACTAACTATGGCTACACCTTC

j_gene: TRBJ2-1
v_gene: TRBV15
abundance: .
d_gene: TRBD2
CDR3aa: CATSSASGTRREQFF
CDR3nt: TGTGCCACCAGCTCGGCTAGCGGGACCCGAAGGGAGCAGTTCTTC

j_gene: TRBJ2-2
v_gene: TRBV29-1
abundance: few
d_gene: TRBD1
CDR3aa: CSVELTGVNTGELFF
CDR3nt: TGCAGCGTTGAACTTACAGGGGTTAACACCGGGGAGCTGTTTTTT

j_gene: TRBJ1-1
v_gene: TRBV18
abundance: .
d_gene: .
CDR3aa: CASSPPAGRNTEAFF
CDR3nt: TGTGCCAGCTCACCACCGGCAGGTCGAAACACTGAAGCTTTCTTT

j_gene: TRBJ2-7
v_gene: TRBV15
abundance: .
d_gene: TRBD1
CDR3aa: CATSGGQGPEQYF
CDR3nt: TGTGCCACCAGCGGAGGACAGGGTCCCGAGCAGTACTTC

j_gene: TRBJ1-1
v_gene: TRBV3-1/TRBV3-2
abundance: .
d_gene: TRBD1
CDR3aa: CASSHHDRGTTEAFF
CDR3nt: TGTGCCAGCAGCCACCATGACAGGGGAACCACTGAAGCTTTCTTT

j_gene: TRBJ2-3
v_gene: TRBV6-5
abundance: .
d_gene: TRBD2
CDR3aa: CANIPFGGSGDTQYF
CDR3nt: TGTGCCAACATTCCCTTTGGCGGGAGTGGAGATACGCAGTATTTT

j_gene: TRBJ2-3
v_gene: TRBV28
abundance: .
d_gene: .
CDR3aa: CASSLLRGYTDTQYF
CDR3nt: TGTGCCAGCAGTTTATTAAGGGGCTACACAGATACGCAGTATTTT

j_gene: TRBJ2-1
v_gene: TRBV19
abundance: .
d_gene: TRBD2
CDR3aa: CASSRGLAVVGSYNEQFF
CDR3nt: TGTGCCAGTAGTCGGGGACTAGCGGTCGTAGGCTCCTACAATGAGCAGTTCTTC

j_gene: TRBJ2-2
v_gene: TRBV28
abundance: .
d_gene: .
CDR3aa: CASSFANTGELFF
CDR3nt: TGTGCCAGCAGTTTCGCGAACACCGGGGAGCTGTTTTTT